This TCR beta chain is from a study of blood T cell repertoires in COVID-19. Study background: Researchers got acute and convalescent COVID-19 samples from the United States, Italy and Spain. Sources were T cells, B-cell-depleted T cells, or PBMCs; the material itself was cDNA or gDNA.

Germline assignment: CDR1 MNHEY and CDR2 SVGAGI. V dropped 6 bases and J dropped 6 bases, with 9 bases sitting between them. The CDR3 covers 13 residues. Original handling: It was from reference gene primer amplification that nucleated cell counts were estimated. The protocol was immunoSEQ multiplex PCR, while the TCRdb copy is restricted to in-frame clones and leaves out a portion. That table is the source of V, J and clone size, and D and trimming were worked out from the DNA. Found here are some 700,000 clones, about 87% of them singletons; the top ten hold roughly 0.25%. The TCR originated in a woman aged 18-29 years with acute or convalescent COVID-19. The sample comprised peripheral blood. The genes are TRBV6-5 and TRBJ1-6; no firm D call. The CDR3 reads CASREVINSPLHF. CDR3 nucleotide sequence: TGTGCCAGCAGGGAGGTCATTAATTCACCCCTCCACTTT.